This T cell receptor (beta chain) was profiled in a study of STAT5B mutations in CD4+ large granular lymphocyte leukemia. The study's findings and limits: The CD4+ versus CD8+ T-LGLL clonality difference may reflect limited sample size.

The survey-level immunoSEQ assay was used. Produced via immunoSEQ multiplex PCR; TCRdb's table is partial and in-frame only. Of 20,000 or so clones in the sample, about 81% are singletons; the top ten hold roughly 13%. Controls came from buffy coats of healthy blood donors. To note about this clone: No antigen is known for it.

This sequence originates from a human donor in good health. The sample comprised CD4+ T cells from blood buffy coats.

In DNA, the CDR3 is TGTGCCAGCAGTGAAGACCTCGGGGAAAAACTGTTTTTT. Translating gives CASSEDLGEKLFF. The chain employs TRBV2 and TRBJ1-4; no definite D call. CDR1 is SNHLY and CDR2 is FYNNEI in the germline V gene. The V gene lost 1 base and the J gene lost 8 bases, with 8 bases spanning the gap. The CDR3 loop spans 13 amino acids.